Shown below are 18 T cell receptor beta chains from a single sample sequenced in a study of T cells in Graves' hyperthyroidism and ophthalmopathy (dated by TCRdb to 2018 to 2020). Libraries were built with multiplex PCR. The run used an Illumina HiSeq 2000. TCR beta CDR3 regions were amplified from RNA transcripts. The first round of RT-PCR for the TCR CDR3 was performed with the HTBI primer set and the Qiagen OneStep RT-PCR kit. TCRdb reprocessed the public reads (quality trimming at Q25 with fastp, clone calling with MiXCR) and kept in-frame beta chains. One record per CDR3 amino acid sequence lists the most common genes and DNA. The table for this sample lists 690,000 or so distinct CDR3 sequences; 18% of them were counted only once. The ten most abundant clones make up over 15% of the sample. The specimen was blood. These receptors were collected from a woman between 45 and 65 years old with Graves' hyperthyroidism that later progressed to Graves' ophthalmopathy.

This clonotype was observed many times. The chain has TRBV11-2 and TRBJ2-7, with D tentatively TRBD1 (6 bases). This CDR3 contains 15 residues. V lost 1 base to trimming and J lost 7 bases, with 17 bases between them. Germline V gives CDR1 SGHAT, CDR2 FQNNGV. The CDR3 spells CASSLGFGGSGEQYF. The CDR3 nucleotides read TGTGCCAGCAGCTTAGGTTTTGGGGGCTCGGGGGAGCAGTACTTC. Variable domain in full (rest from reference TRBV11-2 and TRBJ2-7): EAGVAQSPRYKIIEKRQSVAFWCNPISGHATLYWYQQILGQGPKLLIQFQNNGVVDDSQLPKDRFSAERLKGVDSTLKIQPAKLEDSAVYLCASSLGFGGSGEQYFGPGTRLTVT.

Only a few counts were recorded for this clonotype. The chain employs TRBV4-2 and TRBJ1-1, with D possibly matching TRBD1 (5 bases). Germline CDR1 is LGHNA and CDR2 is YNFKEQ. The ends were cut back, 0 bases at V and 6 bases at J, with 14 bases in the middle. The CDR3 totals 15 residues. The CDR3 here is CASSQDLQVVSEAFF. The DNA of the CDR3 is TGTGCCAGCAGCCAAGATCTACAGGTGGTCTCTGAAGCTTTCTTT.

This clonotype showed up many times. The V call is TRBV2, the J call TRBJ2-3; TRBD2 agrees at 8 bases. Germline CDR1 and CDR2: SNHLY and FYNNEI. Germline trimming cut 6 bases from V and 0 bases from J; bases unmatched to any gene: 11. This CDR3 has 17 amino acids. CDR3 sequence: CASSDQAGGRSTDTQYF. As DNA, the CDR3 is TGTGCCAGCAGCGACCAGGCGGGGGGCCGAAGCACAGATACGCAGTATTTT.

The V and J genes are TRBV7-9 and TRBJ2-7; D ambiguous. The CDR3 has 15 amino acids. Germline V gives CDR1 SEHNR, CDR2 FQNEAQ (reference sequence). Trimming shortened V by 3 bases and J by 7 bases, and 19 bases separated the two germline ends. CDR3 sequence: CASSFSSQPHREQYF. The CDR3 DNA reads TGTGCCAGCAGCTTTTCGTCCCAGCCACATCGGGAGCAGTACTTC.

The chain is built from TRBV10-3 and TRBJ1-1, with unresolved D. CDR1 and CDR2 (germline): ENHRY, SYGVKD. The CDR3 is 15 amino acids. The V end was cut by 0 bases, the J end by 0 bases, with 8 bases between. The CDR3 coding sequence is TGTGCCATCAGTGAGTCTTTAGGCTTGAACACTGAAGCTTTCTTT. It translates to CAISESLGLNTEAFF.

The sample holds many counts of this clonotype. The chain is built from TRBV12-3 or TRBV12-4 and TRBJ2-7; 7 bases line up with TRBD1. V gave up 6 bases and J gave up 1 base; unmatched junction bases: 3. This CDR3 has 13 residues. Here the CDR3 DNA reads TGTGCCAGCAGCTCCAGGGGGTCCTACGAGCAGTACTTC. Amino acid sequence: CASSSRGSYEQYF.

This clonotype was counted at least ten times. The V and J genes are TRBV6-5 and TRBJ1-2, with D hard to call. Germline V gene sequence: CDR1 MNHEY, CDR2 SVGAGI. The V gene lost 2 bases and the J gene lost 8 bases, with 12 bases spanning the gap. The CDR3 consists of 13 residues. DNA of the CDR3: TGTGCCAGCAGTTACACAACGCGCGGAGGCTACACCTTC. It translates to CASSYTTRGGYTF.

This rearrangement joins TRBV6-1 to TRBJ1-2; TRBD1 is a possible D gene (5 bases). Germline assignment: CDR1 MNHNS and CDR2 SASEGT. This CDR3 contains 16 residues. V lost 7 bases, J lost 8 bases, and 26 bases lay in between. Here the CDR3 DNA reads TGTGCCAGCACTTCCATTTCGGGGGGGGATTTGGGAGGCTACACCTTC. It translates to CASTSISGGDLGGYTF.

The J gene is TRBJ2-1, the V gene TRBV25-1, with TRBD2 matching over 8 bases. This CDR3 spans 16 amino acids. In germline, CDR1 is MGHDK, CDR2 SYGVNS. The ends lost 4 bases at V and 8 bases at J; junction bases unmatched: 13. Written as DNA, the CDR3 is TGTGCCAGCAGTGGGTTAGCGGGGAGGTGGGTCTATGAGCAGTTCTTC. Amino acids: CASSGLAGRWVYEQFF.

This clonotype was observed many times. This chain joins TRBV7-9 and TRBJ2-1, with D perhaps given as TRBD1 or TRBD2 (5 bases each). The CDR3 loop spans 16 amino acids. Germline CDR1 and CDR2: SEHNR and FQNEAQ (reference sequence). V was cut by 5 bases and J by 0 bases, with 14 bases left in between. CDR3 residues: CASSRPPGSSYNEQFF. CDR3 DNA sequence: TGTGCCAGCAGCCGGCCCCCAGGGAGCTCCTACAATGAGCAGTTCTTC.

This clonotype has just a few counts. The rearrangement links TRBV29-1 to TRBJ2-7; TRBD1 aligns across 7 bases. CDR3 length: 14 amino acids. From germline, CDR1 is SQVTM and CDR2 ANQGSEA. With V trimmed by 2 bases and J by 3 bases, 7 bases remained unmatched. The CDR3: CSVEIHGTDYEQYF. The CDR3 bases are TGCAGCGTTGAAATCCACGGGACAGACTACGAGCAGTACTTC.

This clonotype has ten or more counts. The V call is TRBV7-9, the J call TRBJ2-1; TRBD2 matches at 10 bases. The germline gives CDR1 SEHNR, CDR2 FQNEAQ (reference sequence). The trim removed 5 bases at V and 3 bases at J, leaving 4 bases unmatched. CDR3 length: 15 amino acids. As DNA, the CDR3 is TGTGCCAGCAGCCCCTCTAGCGGGGGCTACAATGAGCAGTTCTTC. Translating it yields CASSPSSGGYNEQFF.

V and J are TRBV7-3 and TRBJ1-2; 8 bases map to TRBD1. The trim removed 8 bases at V and 6 bases at J, leaving 11 bases unmatched. CDR3 length: 14 amino acids. Germline assignment: CDR1 SGHTA and CDR2 FQGTGA. CDR3 DNA sequence: TGTGCCAGCCTTACATTACAGGGGGTGGATGGCTACACCTTC. Translation: CASLTLQGVDGYTF. Using reference TRBV7-3 and TRBJ1-2 for the parts outside the CDR3, the full variable domain is GAGVSQTPSNKVTEKGKYVELRCDPISGHTALYWYRQSLGQGPEFLIYFQGTGAADDSGLPNDRFFAVRPEGSVSTLKIQRTERGDSAVYLCASLTLQGVDGYTFGSGTRLTVV.

The rearrangement joins TRBV13 to TRBJ2-3; 12 nucleotides agree with TRBD2. V gave up 2 bases and J gave up 0 bases; unmatched junction bases: 12. Per the germline V gene, CDR1 is PRHDT and CDR2 is FYEKMQ (reference sequence). CDR3 length: 20 residues. The CDR3 sequence: CASSLYSRLAGVASTDTQYF. DNA of the CDR3: TGTGCCAGCAGCTTATATTCCCGACTAGCGGGGGTTGCTAGCACAGATACGCAGTATTTT.

Worth noting for this clonotype: Possible read error: a much larger clone is one base away. The V and J genes are TRBV5-1 and TRBJ1-1; 8 nucleotides align to TRBD1. Germline CDR1 SGHRS, CDR2 YFSETQ. There are 14 residues in the CDR3. DNA for the CDR3: TGCGCCAGCAGCAGGGGACAGGCGAACACTGAAGCTCTCTTT. Translation: CASSRGQANTEALF.

This chain links TRBV10-2 with TRBJ1-2; D not resolved. The CDR3 consists of 14 residues. Deletions cut 5 bases from V and 4 bases from J, with 14 bases between. Germline CDR1 and CDR2: WSHSY and SAAADI. The CDR3 here is CASSPVILPYGYTF. In nucleotides, the CDR3 is TGCGCCAGCAGTCCGGTCATCCTCCCCTATGGCTACACCTTC.

V is TRBV5-5 and J is TRBJ1-3; TRBD1 is a possible D gene (6 bases). V lost 1 base and J 0 bases, leaving 11 bases between the germline ends. The CDR3 length is 16 residues. Per the germline V gene, CDR1 is SGHKS and CDR2 is YYEKEE (reference sequence). DNA for the CDR3: TGTGCCAGCAGCTTGACAGGGACGAACTCTGGAAACACCATATATTTT. It codes for CASSLTGTNSGNTIYF.

This clonotype has at least ten counts. The rearrangement links TRBV7-3 to TRBJ2-3; D is perhaps TRBD1 (5 bases). The V gene lost 5 bases and the J gene lost 0 bases, with 12 bases spanning the gap. Germline lookup yields CDR1 SGHTA and CDR2 FQGTGA. This CDR3 comprises 15 residues. The DNA of the CDR3 is TGTGCCAGCAGCGTAGACGGACACAGCACAGATACGCAGTATTTT. It translates to CASSVDGHSTDTQYF.